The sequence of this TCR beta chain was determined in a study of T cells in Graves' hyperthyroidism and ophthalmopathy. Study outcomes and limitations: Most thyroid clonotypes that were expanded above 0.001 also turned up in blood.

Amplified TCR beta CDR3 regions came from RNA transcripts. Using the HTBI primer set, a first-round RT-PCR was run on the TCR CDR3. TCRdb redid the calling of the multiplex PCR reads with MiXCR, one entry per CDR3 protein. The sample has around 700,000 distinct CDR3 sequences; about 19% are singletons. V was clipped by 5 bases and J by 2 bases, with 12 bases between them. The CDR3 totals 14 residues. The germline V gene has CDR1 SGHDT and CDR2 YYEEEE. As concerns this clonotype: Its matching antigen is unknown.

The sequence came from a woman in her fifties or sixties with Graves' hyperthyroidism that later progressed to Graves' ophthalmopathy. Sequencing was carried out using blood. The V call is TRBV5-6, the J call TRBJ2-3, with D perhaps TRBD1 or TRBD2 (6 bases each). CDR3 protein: CASSPGDNTDTQYF. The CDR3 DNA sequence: TGTGCCAGCAGTCCGGGGGACAACACAGATACGCAGTATTTT.